A single sample gave rise to the 8 T cell receptor beta chains below, sequenced in a study of shared clonotypes between healthy human individuals. Sequenced by immunoSEQ multiplex PCR; TCRdb stores in-frame clones only, minus some. The sample holds about 1 million clones, around 76% seen once. Sequencing was performed on memory CD4+ T cells sorted from blood. Regarding subset: CD45RA-negative fraction. The origin of the receptors is a man younger than 30 in good health.

This chain connects TRBV5-1 to TRBJ2-5; 12 nucleotides agree with TRBD1. The V and J ends lost 5 bases and 3 bases, in that order; junction bases with no gene match: 5. Germline loops: CDR1 SGHRS, CDR2 YFSETQ. CDR3 size: 15 residues. This CDR3 reads CASRGTGGREETQYF. CDR3 nucleotides: TGCGCCAGCAGAGGGACAGGGGGCCGGGAAGAGACCCAGTACTTC.

This chain uses TRBV27 with TRBJ2-4, with unresolved D. The CDR3 covers 14 residues. Trimming removed 5 bases from V and 0 bases from J, with 8 bases in between. The V gene's germline CDR1 is MNHEY and CDR2 SMNVEV (reference sequence). DNA of the CDR3: TGTGCCAGCAGTCCTAAACTAGCCAAAAACATTCAGTACTTC. Its translation: CASSPKLAKNIQYF.

This clone was seen just once. The rearrangement joins TRBV2 to TRBJ2-5, with 7 bases matching TRBD2. The CDR3 length is 15 residues. The germline CDR1 and CDR2 sequences are SNHLY and FYNNEI. The V gene end was trimmed by 6 bases and the J gene end by 4 bases; junction bases not matched to a gene: 11. CDR3 nucleotide sequence: TGTGCCAGCAGGGCGGTTCTAGCGGCTAGAGAGACCCAGTACTTC. This gives the protein CASRAVLAARETQYF.

This clone has ten or more counts. The rearrangement links TRBV9 to TRBJ1-1; D not certain. The V end lost 4 bases, the J end lost 2 bases, and 9 bases lay between the germline ends. CDR3 length equals 13 residues. Germline loops: CDR1 SGDLS, CDR2 YYNGEE. DNA for the CDR3: TGTGCCAGCAGCCTGCTATACAACACTGAAGCTTTCTTT. Its translation: CASSLLYNTEAFF.

V is TRBV10-1 and J is TRBJ2-1, with 12 bases fitting TRBD2. Trimming removed 10 bases from V and 8 bases from J; junction bases left unmatched: 12. From germline, CDR1 is WNHNN and CDR2 SYGVQD (reference sequence). This CDR3 is built from 15 residues. The CDR3 protein is CANSSGRAVKHEQFF. CDR3 DNA sequence: TGCGCCAATTCTAGCGGGAGGGCCGTGAAGCATGAGCAGTTCTTC.

The chain uses TRBV2 and TRBJ1-1; maybe TRBD1 (5 bases). This CDR3 spans 14 amino acids. In germline, CDR1 is SNHLY, CDR2 FYNNEI. The V end was cut by 8 bases, the J end by 0 bases, with 13 bases between. For the CDR3, the DNA is TGTGCCAGCGATGGCGGGACTCTGAACACTGAAGCTTTCTTT. As protein: CASDGGTLNTEAFF.

V and J are TRBV5-6 and TRBJ2-2; D remains ambiguous. The ends were cut back, 0 bases at V and 7 bases at J, with 7 bases in the middle. Germline V gene lookup returns CDR1 SGHDT and CDR2 YYEEEE. The CDR3 sequence is 13 residues long. CDR3 protein: CASSLEPGGELFF. In nucleotides, the CDR3 is TGTGCCAGCAGCTTGGAACCAGGCGGGGAGCTGTTTTTT.

This rearrangement joins TRBV10-2 to TRBJ2-1, with TRBD2 identical over 13 bases. Germline CDR1 reads WSHSY; CDR2 reads SAAADI. CDR3 length: 15 residues. After removal of 4 bases from V and 9 bases from J, the junction contained 6 bases not matched to a gene. The CDR3 nucleotides read TGCGCCAGCAGTGCGACTAGCGGGAGGAGAGGTGAGCAGTTCTTC. The encoded protein is CASSATSGRRGEQFF.